The clone carrying this T cell receptor (beta chain) was seen repeatedly, ten times or more. Its target is unknown. A 3' RACE protocol on RNA, with unique molecular identifiers, produced the TCR library. TCRdb ran MiXCR on the 3' RACE reads and lists one entry per CDR3 protein. The data contain about 50,000 distinct CDR3 sequences, around 4% of them singletons. These data are taken from a study of HIV-infected children after antiretroviral therapy interruption. Noted treatment: PENTA 11 planned treatment interruption arm or continuous ART arm. Participants had taken at least three-drug ART for at least 24 weeks. Study-level points and caveats: Naive CD4+ Gini coefficient rose by interruption end, suggesting clonal expansion.

The CDR3 is 16 residues long. Germline V CDR1 and CDR2: MNHNS, SASEGT. Germline trimming cut 4 bases from V and 0 bases from J; bases unmatched to any gene: 6. The origin of this receptor is a pool of human donors with HIV. V is TRBV6-1 and J is TRBJ2-4, with 7 bases matching TRBD1. Sample: CD45RA+ CD4+ T cells from PBMCs, pooled from several time points, taken from a donor given antiretroviral therapy, either interrupted or continuous. This sample's subset: naive CD4+ CD45RA+ CD45RO- T cells. CDR3 nucleotides: TGTGCCAGCAGTGGGGGACAGTTAGTAGCCAAAAACATTCAGTACTTC. Its protein product is CASSGGQLVAKNIQYF.